This is a list of T cell receptor beta chains from one sample in a study of early T cells in non-severe SARS-CoV-2 infection. TCRdb redid the calling of the 5' RACE reads with MiXCR, one entry per CDR3 protein. The sample holds around 70,000 distinct CDR3 sequences, about 9% seen once. The sample consisted of whole blood, taken at baseline. The receptors were gathered from an adult who was a healthcare worker with PCR-confirmed SARS-CoV-2 infection or an uninfected control (not recorded which). CDR3s include the opening cysteine and the closing phenylalanine or tryptophan. A D gene is named only where the DNA matches it firmly. The listing skips clone size in some rows; elsewhere it reads once, few, many or a size class.

size: many; D: -; J: TRBJ1-2; V: TRBV7-2; DNA: TGTGCCAGCAGCTCCTGGACAGTTCCTAAACCACCCTATGGCTACACCTTC; CDR3: CASSSWTVPKPPYGYTF
size: few; D: -; J: TRBJ2-5; V: TRBV5-1; DNA: TGCGCCAGCAGTCAGGATATCGGGACCCAGTACTTC; CDR3: CASSQDIGTQYF
size: many; D: TRBD1; J: TRBJ1-1; V: TRBV2; DNA: TGTGCCAGCACTCTGGGGGACAGAAACACTGAAGCTTTCTTT; CDR3: CASTLGDRNTEAFF
size: many; D: TRBD2; J: TRBJ2-2; V: TRBV6-6; DNA: TGTGCCAGCAGAATCGGGACTACTAACACCGGGGAGCTGTTTTTT; CDR3: CASRIGTTNTGELFF
size: -; D: TRBD1; J: TRBJ1-6; V: TRBV6-2/TRBV6-3; DNA: TGTGCCAGCAGTATCCGGACAGGGCAGATCCCGCCCCTCCACTTT; CDR3: CASSIRTGQIPPLHF
size: -; D: -; J: TRBJ1-5; V: TRBV12-3/TRBV12-4; DNA: TGTGCCAGCAGGGGGCAAGGGAACTCACTCCAGCCCCAGCATTTT; CDR3: CASRGQGNSLQPQHF
size: -; D: -; J: TRBJ1-2; V: TRBV5-6; DNA: TGTGCCAGCAGCTCGGCAGGTGGAGGCGGCTACACCTTC; CDR3: CASSSAGGGGYTF
size: -; D: -; J: TRBJ1-1; V: TRBV11-1; DNA: TGTGCCAGCAGCTCCCACTCCTACACTGAAGCTTTCTTT; CDR3: CASSSHSYTEAFF
size: many; D: -; J: TRBJ2-1; V: TRBV12-3/TRBV12-4; DNA: TGTGCCAGCAGACCTATTAATAGAAAACTAGCCGCATACTCCTACAATGAGCAGTTCTTC; CDR3: CASRPINRKLAAYSYNEQFF
size: many; D: TRBD2; J: TRBJ2-6; V: TRBV18; DNA: TGTGCCAGCTCACCATTGGGGTATTCAGGACTAGCGGGAGAGATTGGGGCCAACGTCCTGACTTTC; CDR3: CASSPLGYSGLAGEIGANVLTF
size: -; D: -; J: TRBJ2-6; V: TRBV4-3; DNA: TGCGCCAGCAGCCAAGGATCGTTCCAATCTGGGGCCAACGTCCTGACTTTC; CDR3: CASSQGSFQSGANVLTF
size: -; D: -; J: TRBJ2-3; V: TRBV27; DNA: TGTGCCAGCAGAACGATAGATACGCAGTATTTT; CDR3: CASRTIDTQYF
size: -; D: TRBD1; J: TRBJ1-2; V: TRBV7-9; DNA: TGTGCCAGCAGCGGAGAGGAGGGGGCGCTTTGGTATGGCTACACCTTC; CDR3: CASSGEEGALWYGYTF
size: -; D: -; J: TRBJ1-2; V: TRBV5-1; DNA: TGCGCCAGCAGCTTGGTACCCGCTCCCGACTATGGCTACACCTTC; CDR3: CASSLVPAPDYGYTF
size: many; D: -; J: TRBJ2-1; V: TRBV24-1; DNA: TGTGCCACCAGTGATACTACGAGGAGAACCGCCTACAATGAGCAGTTCTTC; CDR3: CATSDTTRRTAYNEQFF
size: many; D: -; J: TRBJ2-7; V: TRBV10-3; DNA: TGTGCCACCAGACCGAAGGGCTCCACCTACGAGCAGTACTTC; CDR3: CATRPKGSTYEQYF
size: many; D: -; J: TRBJ1-5; V: TRBV15; DNA: TGTGCCACCAGCTTTAGGGGGGCGCGGCAGCCCCAGCATTTT; CDR3: CATSFRGARQPQHF
size: many; D: TRBD1; J: TRBJ2-3; V: TRBV5-1; DNA: TGCGCCAGCAGCGTAACGGGACAGAAACAGACAGATACGCAGTATTTT; CDR3: CASSVTGQKQTDTQYF
size: many; D: TRBD1; J: TRBJ1-2; V: TRBV29-1; DNA: TGCAGCGTTCCTAATACCGGGACAGGACTACTTCCTAACTATGGCTACACCTTC; CDR3: CSVPNTGTGLLPNYGYTF
size: -; D: -; J: TRBJ1-2; V: TRBV5-1; DNA: TGCGCCAGCAGCTTGAGGCAGGCCTATGGCTACACCTTC; CDR3: CASSLRQAYGYTF
size: -; D: -; J: TRBJ2-2; V: TRBV6-5; DNA: TGTGCCAGCAGGGGGCTCGGACAGAACACCGGGGAGCTGTTTTTT; CDR3: CASRGLGQNTGELFF
size: -; D: -; J: TRBJ2-5; V: TRBV7-9; DNA: TGTGCCAGCAGCTCGCCCCCGACCCAGTACTTC; CDR3: CASSSPPTQYF
size: few; D: TRBD2; J: TRBJ2-1; V: TRBV6-5; DNA: TGTGCCAGCAGTTACTCCCCAGTCGGGAGGGAAGACAATGAGCAGTTCTTC; CDR3: CASSYSPVGREDNEQFF
size: few; D: -; J: TRBJ1-2; V: TRBV6-5; DNA: TGTGCCACCAGACAGGCTTATGGCTACACCTTC; CDR3: CATRQAYGYTF